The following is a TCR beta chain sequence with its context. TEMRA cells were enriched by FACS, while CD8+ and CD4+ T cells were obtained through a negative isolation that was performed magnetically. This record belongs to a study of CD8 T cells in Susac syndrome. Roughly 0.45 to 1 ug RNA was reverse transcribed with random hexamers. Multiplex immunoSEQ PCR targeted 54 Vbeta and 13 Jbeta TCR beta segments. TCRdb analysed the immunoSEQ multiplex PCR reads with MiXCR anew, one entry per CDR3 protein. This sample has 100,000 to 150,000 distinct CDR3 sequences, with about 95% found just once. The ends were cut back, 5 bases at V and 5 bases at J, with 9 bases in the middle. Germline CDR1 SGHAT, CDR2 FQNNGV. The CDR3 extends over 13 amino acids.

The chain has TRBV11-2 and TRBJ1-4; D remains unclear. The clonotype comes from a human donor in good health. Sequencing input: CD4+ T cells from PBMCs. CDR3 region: CASSRSPNEKLFF. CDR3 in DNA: TGTGCCAGCAGCCGCAGTCCGAATGAAAAACTGTTTTTT. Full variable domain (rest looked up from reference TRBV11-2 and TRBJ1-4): EAGVAQSPRYKIIEKRQSVAFWCNPISGHATLYWYQQILGQGPKLLIQFQNNGVVDDSQLPKDRFSAERLKGVDSTLKIQPAKLEDSAVYLCASSRSPNEKLFFGSGTQLSVL.